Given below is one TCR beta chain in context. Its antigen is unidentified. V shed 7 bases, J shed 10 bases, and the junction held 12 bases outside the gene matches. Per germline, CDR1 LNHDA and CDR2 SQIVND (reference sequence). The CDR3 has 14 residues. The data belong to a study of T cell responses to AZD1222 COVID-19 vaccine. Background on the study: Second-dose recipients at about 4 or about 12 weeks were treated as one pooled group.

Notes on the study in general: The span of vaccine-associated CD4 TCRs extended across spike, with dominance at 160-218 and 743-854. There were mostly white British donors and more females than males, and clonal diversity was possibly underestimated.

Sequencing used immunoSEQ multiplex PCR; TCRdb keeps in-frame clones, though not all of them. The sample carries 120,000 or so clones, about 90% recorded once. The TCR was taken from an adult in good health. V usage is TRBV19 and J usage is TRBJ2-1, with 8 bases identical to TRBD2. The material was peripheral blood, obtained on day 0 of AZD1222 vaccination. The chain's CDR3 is CASTSAGAAREQFF. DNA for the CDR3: TGTGCCAGTACCTCAGCGGGAGCGGCAAGGGAGCAGTTCTTC.